This T cell receptor (beta chain) was recovered during a study of OX40 agonist ivuxolimab in advanced cancers. The V end was cut by 0 bases, the J end by 1 base, with 3 bases between. The CDR3 runs 13 residues. Germline CDR1 reads KGHSH; CDR2 reads LQKENI. This clone was observed a few times. Antigen: not known. Data came from immunoSEQ multiplex PCR; TCRdb stores just in-frame clones and leaves some out. The repertoire consists of roughly 48,000 clones, with around 85% occurring once and the leading ten covering approximately 1.2%. Study-wide findings and caveats: Clonal expansion from baseline to week 6 occurred in both CD4+ and CD8+ T cells.

This clonotype was obtained from an adult with an advanced solid tumor such as melanoma, head and neck, liver or kidney cancer. The genes are TRBV18 and TRBJ1-1; D not certain. Sequenced here: CD4+ or CD8+ T cells sorted from blood, sampled in a trial of the OX40 agonist ivuxolimab. The CDR3 protein is CASSPPANTEAFF. The DNA for the CDR3 is TGTGCCAGCTCACCACCGGCGAACACTGAAGCTTTCTTT.